Sequencing of this TCR beta chain was carried out in a study of control samples from healthy donors and cancer patients. Profiled with immunoSEQ multiplex PCR; TCRdb holds only in-frame clones, not every one. The sample consists of 85,000 to 100,000 clones, about 92% of them appearing once. The material sequenced was blood. This TCR was recovered from a man aged 18-30 years in good health.

In DNA form, the CDR3 reads TGTGCCAGCAGCGTAGAGGTGGGGAACTCACCCCTCCACTTT. Residues: CASSVEVGNSPLHF. The rearrangement uses TRBV9 and TRBJ1-6, with unresolved D. Trimming pared 0 bases from V and 10 bases from J, leaving 11 bases between. Germline V gives CDR1 SGDLS, CDR2 YYNGEE. The CDR3 length is 14 residues.